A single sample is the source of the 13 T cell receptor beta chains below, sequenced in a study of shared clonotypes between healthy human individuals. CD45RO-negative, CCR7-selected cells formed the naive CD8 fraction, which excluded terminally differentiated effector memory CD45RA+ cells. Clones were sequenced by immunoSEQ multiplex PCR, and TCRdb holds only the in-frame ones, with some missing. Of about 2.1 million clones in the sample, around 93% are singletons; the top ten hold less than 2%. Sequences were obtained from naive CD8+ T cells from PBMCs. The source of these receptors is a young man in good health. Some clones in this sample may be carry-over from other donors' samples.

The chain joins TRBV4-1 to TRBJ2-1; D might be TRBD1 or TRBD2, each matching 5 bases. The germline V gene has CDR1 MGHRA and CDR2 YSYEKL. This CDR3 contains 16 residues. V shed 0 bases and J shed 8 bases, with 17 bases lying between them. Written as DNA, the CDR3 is TGCGCCAGCAGCCAAGAAACGGGACCCTCGTGGGATGAGCAGTTCTTC. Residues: CASSQETGPSWDEQFF.

The CDR3 is CASRQTGTSGTQETQYF. DNA of the CDR3: TGTGCCAGCAGACAAACGGGGACTAGCGGGACCCAAGAGACCCAGTACTTC. This rearrangement joins TRBV7-9 to TRBJ2-5; 13 bases line up with TRBD2. The CDR3 covers 17 residues. The J segment lost 1 base and the V segment lost 6 bases, leaving 8 bases of the junction unmatched. The germline V gene has CDR1 SEHNR and CDR2 FQNEAQ (reference sequence).

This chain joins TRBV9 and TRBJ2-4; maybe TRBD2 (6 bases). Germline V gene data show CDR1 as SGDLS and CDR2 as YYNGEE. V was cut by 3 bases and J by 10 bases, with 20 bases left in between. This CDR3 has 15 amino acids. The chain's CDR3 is CASSAPAEGNFIQYF. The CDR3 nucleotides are TGTGCCAGCAGCGCGCCGGCGGAGGGAAATTTTATTCAGTACTTC.

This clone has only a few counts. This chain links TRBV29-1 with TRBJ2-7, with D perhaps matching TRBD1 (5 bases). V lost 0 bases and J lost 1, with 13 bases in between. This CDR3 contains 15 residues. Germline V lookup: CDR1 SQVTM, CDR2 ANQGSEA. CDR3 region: CSVEDWGGASYEQYF. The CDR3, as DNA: TGCAGCGTTGAAGACTGGGGCGGCGCTTCCTACGAGCAGTACTTC.

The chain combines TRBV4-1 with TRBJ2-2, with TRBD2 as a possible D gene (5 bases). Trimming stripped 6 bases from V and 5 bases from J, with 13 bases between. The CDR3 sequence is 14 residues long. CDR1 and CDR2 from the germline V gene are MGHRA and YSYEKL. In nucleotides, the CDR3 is TGCGCCAGCAGTCTCGTGTGGGAGACCGGGGAGCTGTTTTTT. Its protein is CASSLVWETGELFF.

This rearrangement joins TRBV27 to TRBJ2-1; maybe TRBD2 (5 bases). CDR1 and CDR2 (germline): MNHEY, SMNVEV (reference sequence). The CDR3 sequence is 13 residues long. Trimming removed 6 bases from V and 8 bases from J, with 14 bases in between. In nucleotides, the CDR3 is TGTGCCAGCAGCGCCACTAGTCCCGATGAGCAGTTCTTC. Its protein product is CASSATSPDEQFF.

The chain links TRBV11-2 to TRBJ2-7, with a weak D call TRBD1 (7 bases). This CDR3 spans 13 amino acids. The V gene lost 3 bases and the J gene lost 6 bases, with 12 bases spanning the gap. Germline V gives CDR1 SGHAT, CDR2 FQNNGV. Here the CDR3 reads CASSFQGGGEQYF. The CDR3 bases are TGTGCCAGCAGCTTTCAGGGGGGAGGCGAGCAGTACTTC. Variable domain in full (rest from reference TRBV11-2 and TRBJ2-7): EAGVAQSPRYKIIEKRQSVAFWCNPISGHATLYWYQQILGQGPKLLIQFQNNGVVDDSQLPKDRFSAERLKGVDSTLKIQPAKLEDSAVYLCASSFQGGGEQYFGPGTRLTVT.

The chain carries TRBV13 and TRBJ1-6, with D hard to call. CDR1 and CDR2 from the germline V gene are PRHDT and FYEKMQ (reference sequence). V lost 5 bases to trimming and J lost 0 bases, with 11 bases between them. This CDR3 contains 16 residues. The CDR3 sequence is CASSLGPSSYNSPLHF. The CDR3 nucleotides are TGTGCCAGCAGCCTCGGCCCGAGCTCCTATAATTCACCCCTCCACTTT.

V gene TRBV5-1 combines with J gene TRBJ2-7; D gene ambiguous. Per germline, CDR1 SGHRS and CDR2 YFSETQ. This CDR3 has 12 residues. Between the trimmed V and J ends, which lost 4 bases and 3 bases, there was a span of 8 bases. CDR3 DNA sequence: TGCGCCAGCAGCCCCCTCGGCTACGAGCAGTACTTC. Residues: CASSPLGYEQYF.

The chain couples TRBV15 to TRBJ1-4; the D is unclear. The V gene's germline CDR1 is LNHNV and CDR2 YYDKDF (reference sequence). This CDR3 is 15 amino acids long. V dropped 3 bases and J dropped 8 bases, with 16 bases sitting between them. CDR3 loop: CATSSRSSPLEKLFF. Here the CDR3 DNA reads TGTGCCACCAGCAGTCGGTCATCTCCCCTAGAAAAACTGTTTTTT.

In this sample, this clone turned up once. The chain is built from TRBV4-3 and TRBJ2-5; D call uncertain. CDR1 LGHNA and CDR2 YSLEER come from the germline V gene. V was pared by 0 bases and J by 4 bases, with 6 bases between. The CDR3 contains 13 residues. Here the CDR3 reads CASSQELRETQYF. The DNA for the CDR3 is TGCGCCAGCAGCCAAGAATTGCGAGAGACCCAGTACTTC.

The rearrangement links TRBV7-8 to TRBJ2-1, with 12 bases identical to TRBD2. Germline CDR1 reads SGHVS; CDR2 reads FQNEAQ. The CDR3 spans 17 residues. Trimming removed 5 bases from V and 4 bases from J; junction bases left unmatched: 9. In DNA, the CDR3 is TGTGCCAGCAGCCCTATCCTAGCGGGAGGGCCTTACAATGAGCAGTTCTTC. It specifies CASSPILAGGPYNEQFF.

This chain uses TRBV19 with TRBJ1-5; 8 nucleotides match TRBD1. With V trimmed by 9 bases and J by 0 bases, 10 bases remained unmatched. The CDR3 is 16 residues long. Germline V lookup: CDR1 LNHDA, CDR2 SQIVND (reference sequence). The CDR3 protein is CASRDRGLYSNQPQHF. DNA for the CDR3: TGTGCCAGCCGCGACAGGGGCCTCTATAGCAATCAGCCCCAGCATTTT.